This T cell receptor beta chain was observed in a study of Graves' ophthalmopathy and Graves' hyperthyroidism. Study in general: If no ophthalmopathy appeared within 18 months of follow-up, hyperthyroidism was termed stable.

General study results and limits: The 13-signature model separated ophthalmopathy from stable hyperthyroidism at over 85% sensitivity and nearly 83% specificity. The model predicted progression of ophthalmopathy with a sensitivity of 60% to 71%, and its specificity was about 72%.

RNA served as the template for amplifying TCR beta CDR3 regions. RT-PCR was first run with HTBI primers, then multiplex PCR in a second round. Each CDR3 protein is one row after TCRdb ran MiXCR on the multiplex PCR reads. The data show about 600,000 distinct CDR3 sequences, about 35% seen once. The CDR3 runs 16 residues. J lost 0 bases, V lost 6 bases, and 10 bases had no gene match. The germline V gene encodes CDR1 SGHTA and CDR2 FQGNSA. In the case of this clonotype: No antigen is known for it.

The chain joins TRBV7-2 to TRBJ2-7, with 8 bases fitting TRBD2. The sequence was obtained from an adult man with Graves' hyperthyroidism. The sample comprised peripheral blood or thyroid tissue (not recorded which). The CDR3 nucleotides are TGTGCCAGCAGGAGTAATAGCGGGGCGAGCTCCTACGAGCAGTACTTC. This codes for CASRSNSGASSYEQYF.